These 11 T cell receptor beta chains share one sample of origin, sequenced in a study of T-cell memory formation after mild COVID-19. MiXCR, applied by TCRdb to the 5' RACE reads, yields one record per CDR3 protein. The table lists tens of thousands of distinct CDR3 sequences, 20% to 25% of them singletons. Sequencing was done on a sample of PBMCs or a T cell subset sorted from them (not recorded which). All receptors derive from an adult who had mild COVID-19 (a few samples of this study predate the infection). Cell type and time point are not known.

This chain uses TRBV20-1 with TRBJ1-2; D is ambiguous. The V gene's germline CDR1 is DFQATT and CDR2 SNEGSKA (reference sequence). The CDR3 is 12 amino acids. The CDR3 loop is CRGEGANYGYTF. CDR3 nucleotides: TGCAGAGGAGAGGGAGCAAACTATGGCTACACCTTC.

Worth noting for this clonotype: A much larger clone differs from this one at a single base, so this may be a read error. The chain joins TRBV5-8 to TRBJ1-2, with a tentative D call TRBD1 (6 bases). The CDR3 covers 13 residues. Germline V CDR1 and CDR2: SGHTS, YDEGEE. The CDR3 DNA is TGTGACAGCAGCTCCAGGGGAGGCTATGGCTACACCTTC. Protein: CDSSSRGGYGYTF.

In this sample, this clonotype turned up many times. V is TRBV5-1 and J is TRBJ2-1; 12 bases are a match to TRBD2. The germline V gene encodes CDR1 SGHRS and CDR2 YFSETQ. J lost 0 bases, V lost 0 bases, and 7 bases had no gene match. The CDR3 loop spans 19 amino acids. CDR3 protein: CASSLAPSTSGSSYNEQFF. CDR3 sequence (DNA): TGCGCCAGCAGCTTGGCCCCGTCGACTAGCGGGAGCTCCTACAATGAGCAGTTCTTC.

This clonotype was counted ten times or more. This sequence joins TRBV19 and TRBJ2-5, with 7 bases that match TRBD2. After removal of 9 bases from V and 0 bases from J, the junction contained 16 bases not matched to a gene. The germline V gene encodes CDR1 LNHDA and CDR2 SQIVND (reference sequence). The CDR3 runs to 17 residues. Written as DNA, the CDR3 is TGTGCCAGCTCCAGATCTCACGGGAGGACGTACCAAGAGACCCAGTACTTC. Translated, it gives CASSRSHGRTYQETQYF.

This clonotype was observed at least ten times. The V call is TRBV7-9, the J call TRBJ2-5; TRBD1 is a possible D gene (5 bases). With 5 bases removed from V and 4 bases from J, the gap between germline ends came to 11 bases. The CDR3 is made up of 13 amino acids. Germline V gene lookup returns CDR1 SEHNR and CDR2 FQNEAQ (reference sequence). The CDR3 DNA sequence: TGTGCCAGCAGCCCCAATACAGGAGAGACCCAGTACTTC. Encoded protein: CASSPNTGETQYF.

This rearrangement joins TRBV7-9 to TRBJ1-2; D remains unclear. With 1 base removed from V and 8 bases from J, the gap between germline ends came to 20 bases. Per the germline V gene, CDR1 is SEHNR and CDR2 is FQNEAQ (reference sequence). This CDR3 spans 16 amino acids. The CDR3 protein is CASSLVAAASAQGYTF. DNA for the CDR3: TGTGCCAGCAGCTTAGTCGCGGCAGCCTCCGCTCAGGGCTACACCTTC.

The V gene is TRBV18, the J gene TRBJ2-3; TRBD1 agrees at 10 bases. From germline, CDR1 is KGHSH and CDR2 LQKENI. The CDR3 runs 15 residues. The ends lost 3 bases at V and 3 bases at J; junction bases unmatched: 3. The CDR3 nucleotides are TGTGCCAGCTCACCCCGACAGGGGGCAACAGATACGCAGTATTTT. Translating gives CASSPRQGATDTQYF. Filled out from reference TRBV18 and TRBJ2-3, the complete variable domain reads NAGVMQNPRHLVRRRGQEARLRCSPMKGHSHVYWYRQLPEEGLKFMVYLQKENIIDESGMPKERFSAEFPKEGPSILRIQQVVRGDSAAYFCASSPRQGATDTQYFGPGTRLTVL.

The chain employs TRBV4-2 and TRBJ1-5; D ambiguous. Trimming removed 9 bases at V and 7 bases at J, with 13 bases between. CDR1 is LGHNA, CDR2 YNFKEQ, per germline. The CDR3 contains 12 residues. Written as DNA, the CDR3 is TGTGCCAGTACCCAAGGCGTGCAGCCCCAGCATTTT. Its protein product is CASTQGVQPQHF.

This clonotype was seen ten or more times. The chain joins TRBV7-8 to TRBJ1-5; possible D gene TRBD1, 6 bases. This CDR3 contains 15 residues. The V gene's germline CDR1 is SGHVS and CDR2 FQNEAQ. V dropped 1 base and J dropped 3 bases, with 10 bases sitting between them. The CDR3 sequence is CASSLGQGINQPQHF. The CDR3 nucleotides are TGTGCCAGCAGCTTAGGTCAGGGGATCAATCAGCCCCAGCATTTT.

This clonotype has a handful of counts. The chain has TRBV6-2 or TRBV6-3 and TRBJ2-7; 9 nucleotides align to TRBD1. V shed 5 bases, J shed 3 bases, and the junction held 8 bases outside the gene matches. Germline lookup yields CDR1 MNHEY and CDR2 SVGEGT. The CDR3 consists of 15 residues. In DNA, the CDR3 is TGTGCCAGCAGTAGGATACGGACAGGGGACTACGAGCAGTACTTC. It codes for CASSRIRTGDYEQYF.

This clonotype was counted ten times or more. The CDR3 sequence: CASSQEGSAGGEQYF. The DNA of the CDR3 is TGCGCCAGCAGCCAAGAGGGCTCCGCGGGGGGCGAGCAGTACTTC. The chain joins TRBV4-1 to TRBJ2-7; 8 positions match TRBD2. The junction had 7 bases not matched to a gene; V was cut back by 0 bases and J by 6 bases. Germline V gene sequence: CDR1 MGHRA, CDR2 YSYEKL. The CDR3 sequence is 15 residues long.